These 23 T cell receptor beta chains were all obtained from the same sample, sequenced in a study of T cells in localized non-small cell lung cancer. Only in-frame clones appear in the TCRdb table, and some are missing; sequencing was by immunoSEQ multiplex PCR. The table records around 100,000 clones, about 91% of them present only once. This specimen consisted of peripheral blood, obtained before any cancer treatment. These receptors all stem from a man aged 40 to 69 with stage I squamous cell lung carcinoma.

The chain employs TRBV5-5 and TRBJ2-1, with 8 bases identical to TRBD2. V was clipped by 2 bases and J by 2 bases; unmatched bases: 3. This CDR3 comprises 15 residues. The germline V gene has CDR1 SGHKS and CDR2 YYEKEE (reference sequence). In DNA, the CDR3 is TGTGCCAGCAGCTTTAGCGGGGCCACCTACAATGAGCAGTTCTTC. Its protein product is CASSFSGATYNEQFF.

V and J are TRBV29-1 and TRBJ2-5, with D tentatively TRBD1 or TRBD2 (5 bases each). Matching the DNA end better, TRBJ2-7 makes the J call doubtful. From germline, CDR1 is SQVTM and CDR2 ANQGSEA. This CDR3 region has 12 residues. The CDR3 region has the DNA TGCAGCGTTGCCAGGGCGGGCTACGAGCAGTACTTC. This encodes CSVARAGYEQYF.

This chain connects TRBV7-9 to TRBJ1-2; TRBD1 matches at 8 bases. CDR1 and CDR2 (germline): SEHNR, FQNEAQ (reference sequence). The CDR3 spans 14 residues. The J segment lost 4 bases and the V segment lost 5 bases, leaving 6 bases of the junction unmatched. In nucleotides, the CDR3 is TGTGCCAGCAGCCCCGGACAGGGAACCTATGGCTACACCTTC. It specifies CASSPGQGTYGYTF.

The rearrangement joins TRBV15 to TRBJ1-5; 8 nucleotides line up with TRBD1. Trimming took 0 bases from V and 7 from J; bases not matched to a gene: 5. Germline CDR1 reads LNHNV; CDR2 reads YYDKDF (reference sequence). This CDR3 is built from 15 residues. CDR3 region: CATSREPGQGQPQHF. The CDR3 coding sequence is TGTGCCACCAGCAGAGAACCCGGACAGGGACAGCCCCAGCATTTT. Filled out from reference TRBV15 and TRBJ1-5, the complete variable domain reads DAMVIQNPRYQVTQFGKPVTLSCSQTLNHNVMYWYQQKSSQAPKLLFHYYDKDFNNEADTPDNFQSRRPNTSFCFLDIRSPGLGDTAMYLCATSREPGQGQPQHFGDGTRLSIL.

V is TRBV29-1 and J is TRBJ1-1; 7 bases are a match to TRBD1. The CDR3 covers 13 residues. Losses at the gene ends were 7 bases for V and 3 bases for J; bases not matched to a gene: 8. Germline CDR1 SQVTM, CDR2 ANQGSEA. The CDR3 here is CSARTGADTEAFF. The CDR3, as DNA: TGCAGCGCTAGGACAGGAGCTGACACTGAAGCTTTCTTT. Full variable domain (rest looked up from reference TRBV29-1 and TRBJ1-1): SAVISQKPSRDICQRGTSLTIQCQVDSQVTMMFWYRQQPGQSLTLIATANQGSEATYESGFVIDKFPISRPNLTFSTLTVSNMSPEDSSIYLCSARTGADTEAFFGQGTRLTVV.

This chain uses TRBV28 with TRBJ1-2; D is uncertain. The CDR3 length is 13 residues. Germline-derived CDR1 and CDR2 are MDHEN and SYDVKM. Trimming left V 3 bases short and J 2 bases short, with 7 bases between. The CDR3 loop reads CASSFGSNYGYTF. The CDR3 nucleotides are TGTGCCAGCAGTTTCGGCAGCAACTATGGCTACACCTTC.

The chain links TRBV5-1 to TRBJ1-2; TRBD1 matches at 7 bases. V dropped 5 bases and J dropped 4; count of bases not matched to a gene: 8. Germline CDR1 and CDR2: SGHRS and YFSETQ. The CDR3 is made up of 14 amino acids. The CDR3, as DNA: TGCGCCAGCAGTTTTCAGGGACAGCTCTATGGCTACACCTTC. Its translation: CASSFQGQLYGYTF.

This chain links TRBV4-1 with TRBJ1-5, with D unclear. Looked up from germline, CDR1 is MGHRA and CDR2 is YSYEKL. This CDR3 contains 15 residues. Trimming stripped 1 base from V and 2 bases from J, with 9 bases between. The CDR3 DNA reads as TGCGCCAGCAGCCAAGTACGGGGTGGCAATCAGCCCCAGCATTTT. Residues: CASSQVRGGNQPQHF.

V usage is TRBV18 and J usage is TRBJ1-2, with D maybe TRBD1 (5 bases). CDR1 and CDR2 (germline): KGHSH, LQKENI. Trimming left V 1 base short and J 2 bases short, with 11 bases between. CDR3 length equals 15 residues. The CDR3 region is CASSPLDSENYGYTF. For the CDR3, the DNA is TGTGCCAGCTCACCACTTGACAGCGAGAACTATGGCTACACCTTC.

V and J are TRBV5-1 and TRBJ2-7; 11 bases align to TRBD1. Germline V gives CDR1 SGHRS, CDR2 YFSETQ. There are 15 residues in the CDR3. Germline trimming cut 0 bases from V and 6 bases from J; bases unmatched to any gene: 5. CDR3 nucleotides: TGCGCCAGCAGCTTGGCCGGGACAGGGGGGACCGAGCAGTACTTC. Protein product: CASSLAGTGGTEQYF.

The chain has TRBV5-1 and TRBJ2-1; 14 bases map to TRBD2. J lost 0 bases, V lost 4 bases, and 6 bases had no gene match. CDR1 is SGHRS, CDR2 YFSETQ, per germline. This CDR3 region has 18 residues. CDR3 amino acids: CASSPGLAGAASYNEQFF. The CDR3 nucleotides are TGCGCCAGCAGCCCGGGACTAGCGGGGGCAGCCTCCTACAATGAGCAGTTCTTC.

The chain joins TRBV28 to TRBJ1-6; 9 nucleotides align to TRBD1. The germline CDR1 and CDR2 sequences are MDHEN and SYDVKM. J lost 4 bases, V lost 6 bases, and 7 bases had no gene match. CDR3 size: 16 residues. The DNA of the CDR3 is TGTGCCAGCAGATCGGACAGGGGAGGTTATAATTCACCCCTCCACTTT. It encodes CASRSDRGGYNSPLHF.

This chain connects TRBV6-1 to TRBJ1-1, with a possible D match to TRBD1 (6 bases). Germline V lookup: CDR1 MNHNS, CDR2 SASEGT. The CDR3 spans 14 residues. V lost 6 bases, J lost 5 bases, and 16 bases lay in between. CDR3 bases: TGTGCCAGCAGGACAGGAATTCTTCAGACTGAAGCTTTCTTT. Translating gives CASRTGILQTEAFF.

This clone was picked up a small number of times. This chain links TRBV5-1 with TRBJ1-2; D gene unclear. The CDR3 is 14 amino acids. The V gene's germline CDR1 is SGHRS and CDR2 YFSETQ. V lost 7 bases and J lost 7, with 20 bases in between. The DNA for the CDR3 is TGCGCCAGCTCCGAAGGAGTGAAGCAGGCTGGCTACACCTTC. It is translated as CASSEGVKQAGYTF.

The chain employs TRBV5-4 and TRBJ2-7, with D perhaps TRBD1 or TRBD2 (5 bases each). CDR3 length: 13 residues. Per germline, CDR1 SGHNT and CDR2 YYREEE (reference sequence). Between the trimmed V and J ends, which lost 5 bases and 5 bases, there was a span of 14 bases. In DNA form, the CDR3 reads TGTGCCAGCAGGTTACTAGGGGTGGACGAGCAGTACTTC. Amino acids: CASRLLGVDEQYF.

This clone turned up a few times. The chain joins TRBV27 to TRBJ2-7; TRBD1 aligns across 7 bases. This CDR3 has 15 amino acids. Looked up from germline, CDR1 is MNHEY and CDR2 is SMNVEV (reference sequence). The V segment lost 6 bases and the J segment 1 base; nucleotides outside the gene matches: 9. CDR3 DNA sequence: TGTGCCAGCAGAGCTAAGGGACAGTATTCCTACGAGCAGTACTTC. Its protein is CASRAKGQYSYEQYF.

This clone has only one observation. The chain employs TRBV5-6 and TRBJ1-2; 7 nucleotides match TRBD1. Per germline, CDR1 SGHDT and CDR2 YYEEEE. The CDR3 runs to 13 residues. With 5 bases clipped from V and 4 bases from J, the junction kept 5 bases outside the gene matches. The CDR3 nucleotides are TGTGCCAGCAGTCGGGACAGAGGCTATGGCTACACCTTC. It translates to CASSRDRGYGYTF.

The V gene is TRBV4-2, the J gene TRBJ1-4, with D possibly TRBD1 on 5 matching bases. CDR3 length: 15 residues. Trimming pared 5 bases from V and 2 bases from J, leaving 12 bases between. Germline V gives CDR1 LGHNA, CDR2 YNFKEQ. In nucleotides, the CDR3 is TGTGCCAGCAGCGGAGCAGGGATCACTAATGAAAAACTGTTTTTT. Protein sequence: CASSGAGITNEKLFF.

This rearrangement joins TRBV7-2 to TRBJ1-1; D is uncertain. Germline CDR1 and CDR2: SGHTA and FQGNSA. Deletions cut 3 bases from V and 0 bases from J, with 8 bases between. This CDR3 comprises 14 residues. The DNA of the CDR3 is TGTGCCAGCAGCTTCGGAGACATGAACACTGAAGCTTTCTTT. The encoded protein is CASSFGDMNTEAFF.

J is TRBJ1-5 and V is TRBV5-1, with no clear D. Germline V gives CDR1 SGHRS, CDR2 YFSETQ. V lost 0 bases to trimming and J lost 7 bases, with 14 bases between them. This CDR3 region has 15 residues. The CDR3 nucleotides read TGCGCCAGCAGCTTGGCCCCGGGTCTGGAACAGCCCCAGCATTTT. It translates to CASSLAPGLEQPQHF.

This chain links TRBV5-1 with TRBJ1-1; D unresolved. The ends were cut back, 0 bases at V and 4 bases at J, with 10 bases in the middle. Germline V CDR1 and CDR2: SGHRS, YFSETQ. CDR3 length: 14 amino acids. The CDR3 reads CASSLAMRTTEAFF. In nucleotides, the CDR3 is TGCGCCAGCAGCTTGGCCATGAGGACCACTGAAGCTTTCTTT. Complete variable domain (other parts from reference TRBV5-1 and TRBJ1-1): KAGVTQTPRYLIKTRGQQVTLSCSPISGHRSVSWYQQTPGQGLQFLFEYFSETQRNKGNFPGRFSGRQFSNSRSEMNVSTLELGDSALYLCASSLAMRTTEAFFGQGTRLTVV.

This clone has just a few counts. The chain couples TRBV2 to TRBJ1-4; D perhaps matches TRBD1 (6 bases). V was clipped by 7 bases and J by 7 bases, with 16 bases between them. In germline, CDR1 is SNHLY, CDR2 FYNNEI. The CDR3 is 14 residues long. CDR3 coding DNA: TGTGCCAGCACCCTACAGGGAAAGGGTGAAAAACTGTTTTTT. Translating it yields CASTLQGKGEKLFF.

This clone was seen a handful of times. The chain has TRBV11-2 and TRBJ2-3; D is unresolved. Germline V gives CDR1 SGHAT, CDR2 FQNNGV. The CDR3 spans 15 residues. V was pared by 0 bases and J by 2 bases, with 9 bases between. CDR3: CASSLDAVVTDTQYF. As DNA, the CDR3 is TGTGCCAGCAGCTTAGATGCAGTAGTCACAGATACGCAGTATTTT.